This T cell receptor (beta chain) was sequenced during a study of blood T cell repertoires in COVID-19. About the research overall: COVID-19 samples collected from the United States, Italy and Spain covered acute and convalescent phases. Sources were T cells, B-cell-depleted T cells, or PBMCs; the material itself was cDNA or gDNA.

Original handling: Amplifying reference gene primers gave estimates of nucleated cell counts. Assay used: immunoSEQ multiplex PCR; TCRdb lists only in-frame clones, some missing. The V and J calls and clone size come from that table; D and trimming were worked out from the DNA. Here the sample spans 190,000 or so clones, around nine tenths being singletons. V shed 7 bases, J shed 3 bases, and the junction held 10 bases outside the gene matches. Germline V gene sequence: CDR1 MGHDK, CDR2 SYGVNS. This CDR3 region has 15 residues. The TCR originated in a man aged 55 to 70 who had recovered from COVID-19. The specimen was peripheral blood. The V and J genes are TRBV25-1 and TRBJ2-7, with 9 bases aligning to TRBD1. The CDR3 bases are TGTGCCAGCATTTTAGGGACAGGGAGTCACTACGAGCAGTACTTC. This encodes CASILGTGSHYEQYF.